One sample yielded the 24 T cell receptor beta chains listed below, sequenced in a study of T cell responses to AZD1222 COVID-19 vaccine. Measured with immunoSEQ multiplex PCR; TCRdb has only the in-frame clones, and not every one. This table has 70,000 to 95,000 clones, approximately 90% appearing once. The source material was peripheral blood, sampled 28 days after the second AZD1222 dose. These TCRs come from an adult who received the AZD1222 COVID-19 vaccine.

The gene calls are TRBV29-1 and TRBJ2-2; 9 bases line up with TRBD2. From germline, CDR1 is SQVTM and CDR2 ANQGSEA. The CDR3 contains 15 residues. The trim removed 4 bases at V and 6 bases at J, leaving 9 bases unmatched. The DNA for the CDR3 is TGCAGCGTTGGCCTACCACGCGGGAGGGCCGGGGAGCTGTTTTTT. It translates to CSVGLPRGRAGELFF.

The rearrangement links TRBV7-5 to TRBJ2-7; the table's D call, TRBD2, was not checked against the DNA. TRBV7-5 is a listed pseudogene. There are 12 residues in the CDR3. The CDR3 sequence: CARTSVGYEQYF. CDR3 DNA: TGTGCCAGAACCTCGGTCGGCTACGAGCAGTACTTC.

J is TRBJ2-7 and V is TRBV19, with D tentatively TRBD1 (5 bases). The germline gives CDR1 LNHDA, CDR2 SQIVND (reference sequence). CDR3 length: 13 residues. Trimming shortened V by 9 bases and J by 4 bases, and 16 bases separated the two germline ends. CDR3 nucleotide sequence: TGTGCCAGCTCGAATCTGGGGCGGTACGAGCAGTACTTC. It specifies CASSNLGRYEQYF.

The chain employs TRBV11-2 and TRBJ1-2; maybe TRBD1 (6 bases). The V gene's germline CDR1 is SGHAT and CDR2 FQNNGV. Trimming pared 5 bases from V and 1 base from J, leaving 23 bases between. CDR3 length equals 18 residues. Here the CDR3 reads CASSTPRRDRKDNYGYTF. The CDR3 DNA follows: TGTGCCAGCAGCACCCCCCGGAGAGACAGGAAGGATAACTATGGCTACACCTTC.

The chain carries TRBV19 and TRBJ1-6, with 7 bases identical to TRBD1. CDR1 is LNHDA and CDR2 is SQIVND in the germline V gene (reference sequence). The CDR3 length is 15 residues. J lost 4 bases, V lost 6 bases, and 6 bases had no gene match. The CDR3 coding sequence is TGTGCCAGTAGCTTCCAGGGACAGTATAATTCACCCCTCCACTTT. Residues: CASSFQGQYNSPLHF. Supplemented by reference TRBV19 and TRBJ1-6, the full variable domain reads DGGITQSPKYLFRKEGQNVTLSCEQNLNHDAMYWYRQDPGQGLRLIYYSQIVNDFQKGDIAEGYSVSREKKESFPLTVTSAQKNPTAFYLCASSFQGQYNSPLHFGNGTRLTVT.

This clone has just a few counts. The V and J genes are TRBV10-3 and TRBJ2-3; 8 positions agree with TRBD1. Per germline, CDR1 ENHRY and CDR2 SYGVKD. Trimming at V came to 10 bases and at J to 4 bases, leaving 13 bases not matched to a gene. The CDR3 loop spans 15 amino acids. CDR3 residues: CATGFGQGGSDTQYF. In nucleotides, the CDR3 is TGTGCCACCGGGTTTGGACAGGGAGGCTCAGATACGCAGTATTTT.

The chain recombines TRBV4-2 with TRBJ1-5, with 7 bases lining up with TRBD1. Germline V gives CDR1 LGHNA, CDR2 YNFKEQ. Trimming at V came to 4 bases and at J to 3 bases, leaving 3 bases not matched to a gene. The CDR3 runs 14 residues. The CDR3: CASSRGTDNQPQHF. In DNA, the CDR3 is TGTGCCAGCAGCCGGGGGACAGACAATCAGCCCCAGCATTTT.

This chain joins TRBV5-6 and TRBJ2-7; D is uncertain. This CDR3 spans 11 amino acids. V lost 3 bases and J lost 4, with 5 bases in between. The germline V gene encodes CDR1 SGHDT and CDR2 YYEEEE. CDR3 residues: CASSSSYEQYF. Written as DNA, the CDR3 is TGTGCCAGCAGCTCTAGTTACGAGCAGTACTTC.

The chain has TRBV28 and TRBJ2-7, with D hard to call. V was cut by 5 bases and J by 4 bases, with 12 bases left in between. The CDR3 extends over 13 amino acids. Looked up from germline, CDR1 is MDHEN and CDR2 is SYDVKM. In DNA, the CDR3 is TGTGCCAGCAGTGCCCCACCAAGTTACGAGCAGTACTTC. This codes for CASSAPPSYEQYF.

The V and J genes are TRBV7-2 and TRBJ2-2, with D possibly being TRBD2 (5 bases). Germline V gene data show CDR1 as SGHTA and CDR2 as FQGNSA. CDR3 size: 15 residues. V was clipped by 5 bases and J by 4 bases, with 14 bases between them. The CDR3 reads CASSGFGSGTGELFF. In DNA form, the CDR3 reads TGTGCCAGCAGCGGTTTCGGAAGCGGCACCGGGGAGCTGTTTTTT.

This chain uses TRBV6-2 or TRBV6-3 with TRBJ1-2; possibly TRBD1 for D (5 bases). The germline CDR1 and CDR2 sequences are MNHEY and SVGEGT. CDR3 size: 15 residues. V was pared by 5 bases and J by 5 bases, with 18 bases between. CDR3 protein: CASSGQAWRTYGYTF. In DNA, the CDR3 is TGTGCCAGCAGTGGACAAGCCTGGAGAACATATGGCTACACCTTC.

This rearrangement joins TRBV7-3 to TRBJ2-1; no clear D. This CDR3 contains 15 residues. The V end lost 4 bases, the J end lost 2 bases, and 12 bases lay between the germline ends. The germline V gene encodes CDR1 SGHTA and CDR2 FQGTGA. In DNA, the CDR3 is TGTGCCAGCAGCTCCATGAGCGCCGCCTACAATGAGCAGTTCTTC. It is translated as CASSSMSAAYNEQFF.

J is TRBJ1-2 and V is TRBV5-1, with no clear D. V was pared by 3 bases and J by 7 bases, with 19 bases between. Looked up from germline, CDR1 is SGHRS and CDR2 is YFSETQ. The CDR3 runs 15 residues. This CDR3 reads CASSSDVSIVGGYTF. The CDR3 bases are TGCGCCAGCAGCTCGGACGTGTCCATAGTGGGTGGCTACACCTTC.

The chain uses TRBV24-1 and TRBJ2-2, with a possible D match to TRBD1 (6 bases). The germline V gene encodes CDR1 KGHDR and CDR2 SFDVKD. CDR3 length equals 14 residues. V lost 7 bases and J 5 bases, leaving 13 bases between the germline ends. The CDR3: CATSITDRTGELFF. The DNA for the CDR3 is TGTGCCACCAGCATAACAGACAGGACCGGGGAGCTGTTTTTT.

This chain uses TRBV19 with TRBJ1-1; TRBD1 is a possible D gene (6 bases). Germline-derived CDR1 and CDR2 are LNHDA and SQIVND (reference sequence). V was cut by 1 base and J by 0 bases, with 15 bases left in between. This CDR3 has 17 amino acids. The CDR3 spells CASSIGDFGTLNTEAFF. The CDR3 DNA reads TGTGCCAGTAGTATAGGGGATTTCGGGACACTGAACACTGAAGCTTTCTTT.

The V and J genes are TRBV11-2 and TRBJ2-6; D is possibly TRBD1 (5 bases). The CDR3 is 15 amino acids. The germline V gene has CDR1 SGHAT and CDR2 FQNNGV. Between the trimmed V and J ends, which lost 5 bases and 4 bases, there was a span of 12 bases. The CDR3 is CASSLQGSGANVLTF. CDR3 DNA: TGTGCCAGCAGCCTTCAGGGATCCGGGGCCAACGTCCTGACTTTC.

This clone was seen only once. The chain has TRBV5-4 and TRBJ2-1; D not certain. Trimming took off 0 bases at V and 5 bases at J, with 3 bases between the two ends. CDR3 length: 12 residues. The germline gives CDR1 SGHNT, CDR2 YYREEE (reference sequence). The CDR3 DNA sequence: TGTGCCAGCAGCTTGGCCAACAATGAGCAGTTCTTC. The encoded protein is CASSLANNEQFF. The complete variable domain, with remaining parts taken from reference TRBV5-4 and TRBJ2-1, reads ETGVTQSPTHLIKTRGQQVTLRCSSQSGHNTVSWYQQALGQGPQFIFQYYREEENGRGNFPPRFSGLQFPNYSSELNVNALELDDSALYLCASSLANNEQFFGPGTRLTVL.

CDR3 bases: TGTGCCAGTAGTATTCAGGTGGACGGGGAGCTGTTTTTT. Protein: CASSIQVDGELFF. The chain combines TRBV19 with TRBJ2-2; D not resolved. This CDR3 is 13 amino acids long. From germline, CDR1 is LNHDA and CDR2 SQIVND (reference sequence). V lost 3 bases to trimming and J lost 7 bases, with 9 bases between them.

CDR3: CASSQRDLTGFDEQYF. The DNA for the CDR3 is TGCGCCAGCAGCCAAAGAGATTTAACAGGGTTCGACGAGCAGTACTTC. The chain couples TRBV4-3 to TRBJ2-7; a weak D match, TRBD1 (6 bases). Germline lookup yields CDR1 LGHNA and CDR2 YSLEER. Trimming removed 2 bases from V and 5 bases from J, with 19 bases in between. The CDR3 loop spans 16 amino acids.

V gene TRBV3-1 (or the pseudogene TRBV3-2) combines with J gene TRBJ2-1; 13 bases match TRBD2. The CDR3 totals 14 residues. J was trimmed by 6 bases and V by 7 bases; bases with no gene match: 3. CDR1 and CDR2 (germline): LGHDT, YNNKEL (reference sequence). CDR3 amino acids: CASTGTSGTNEQFF. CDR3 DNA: TGTGCCAGCACGGGGACTAGCGGGACCAATGAGCAGTTCTTC.

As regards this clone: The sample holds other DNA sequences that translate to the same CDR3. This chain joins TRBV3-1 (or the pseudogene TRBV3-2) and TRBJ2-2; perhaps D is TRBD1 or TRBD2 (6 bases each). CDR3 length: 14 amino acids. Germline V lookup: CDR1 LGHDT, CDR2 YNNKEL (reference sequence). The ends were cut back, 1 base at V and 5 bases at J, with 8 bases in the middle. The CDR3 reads CASSQGGATGELFF. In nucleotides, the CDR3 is TGTGCCAGCAGCCAAGGGGGGGCGACCGGGGAGCTGTTTTTT.

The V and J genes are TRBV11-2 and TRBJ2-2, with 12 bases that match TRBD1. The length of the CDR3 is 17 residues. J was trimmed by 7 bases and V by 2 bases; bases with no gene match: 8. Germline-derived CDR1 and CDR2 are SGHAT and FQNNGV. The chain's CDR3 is CASSLPGTGGADGELFF. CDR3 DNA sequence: TGTGCCAGCAGCTTACCGGGGACAGGGGGCGCCGACGGGGAGCTGTTTTTT.

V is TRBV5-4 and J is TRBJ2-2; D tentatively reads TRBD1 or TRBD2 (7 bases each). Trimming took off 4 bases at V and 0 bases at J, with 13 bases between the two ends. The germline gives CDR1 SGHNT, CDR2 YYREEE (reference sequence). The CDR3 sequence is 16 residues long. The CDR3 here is CASSQGGETNTGELFF. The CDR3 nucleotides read TGTGCCAGCAGCCAGGGGGGGGAGACGAACACCGGGGAGCTGTTTTTT.

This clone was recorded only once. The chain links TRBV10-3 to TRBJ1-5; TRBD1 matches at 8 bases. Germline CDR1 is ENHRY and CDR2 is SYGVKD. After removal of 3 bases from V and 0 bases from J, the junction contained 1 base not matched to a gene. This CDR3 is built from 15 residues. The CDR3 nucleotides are TGTGCCATCAGTGATACAGGGGGTAGCAATCAGCCCCAGCATTTT. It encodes CAISDTGGSNQPQHF.